The clone carrying this T cell receptor beta chain was counted at least ten times. What it binds is unknown. Preparation of the TCRbeta library used unique molecular identifiers. TCRdb ran MiXCR on the PCR reads and lists one entry per CDR3 protein. The sample records roughly 160,000 distinct CDR3 sequences, 11% being singletons. This specimen comes from a study of T-cell reconstitution after alpha-beta-depleted transplantation in children. General study points: In patients about two months after transplant, alpha-beta T cells reportedly arose from several hundred expanded graft clones.

The CDR3 loop spans 12 amino acids. From germline, CDR1 is DFQATT and CDR2 SNEGSKA (reference sequence). Trimming pared 6 bases from V and 3 bases from J, leaving 8 bases between. Sequencing was performed on PBMCs, taken before TCRalphabeta/CD19-depleted stem cell transplant. This receptor was taken from a boy younger than 10 with acute myeloid leukemia, due to receive a stem cell transplant. The chain is built from TRBV20-1 and TRBJ2-2; D perhaps matches TRBD1 (6 bases). CDR3 amino acids: CSAHRDTGELFF. CDR3 sequence (DNA): TGCAGTGCGCACAGGGACACCGGGGAGCTGTTTTTT.